The T cell receptor (beta chain) under discussion was sequenced for a study of CD8 T cells in Susac syndrome. Study outcomes and limitations: Regarding the TCR sequencing and HLA analysis, the study admitted that a relatively small number of individuals were involved.

Of note for this clonotype: Antigen: not known.

CDR3 length: 12 residues. From germline, CDR1 is DFQATT and CDR2 SNEGSKA (reference sequence). The RNA input was about 0.45 to 1 ug, and it was reverse transcribed with random hexamers. Across 54 Vbeta and 13 Jbeta, immunoSEQ multiplex PCR amplified TCR beta CDR3. A single record per CDR3 protein comes from TCRdb applying MiXCR to the immunoSEQ multiplex PCR reads. Of about 210,000 distinct CDR3 sequences listed, 95% were seen once; the top ten hold 0.075% to 0.095%. CD8+ and CD4+ T cells circulating in blood were sequenced for TCR beta. Relapsing-remitting disease, either stable or active, was present in the treatment-naive patients who were the multiple sclerosis controls.

Sequencing was performed on CD4+ T cells from PBMCs. This receptor was obtained from a human donor with multiple sclerosis. The chain couples TRBV20-1 to TRBJ2-5, with D perhaps TRBD1 or TRBD2 (6 bases each). CDR3 coding DNA: TGCAGCCCGTATACAGGGACTGAGACCCAGTACTTC. This sequence encodes CSPYTGTETQYF.